This TCR beta chain is drawn from a study of T cells expressing NK-cell markers. Using the 5' RACE reads, TCRdb records one entry per CDR3 protein without DNA. Recorded for this sample: fewer than 550,000 distinct CDR3 sequences. The CDR3 runs to 12 residues. The sequence came from a woman aged 50 to 60 in good health. The material sequenced was blood T cells: a sorted CD56 or NKG2C T cell subset, CD4+ or CD8+ T cells, or bulk PBMC T cells (not recorded which). The chain links TRBV12-3 or TRBV12-4 to TRBJ1-4. The CDR3 spells CASRRSNEKLFF.